This entry lists 17 T cell receptor beta chains sequenced from one sample in a study of T cell responses to AZD1222 COVID-19 vaccine. Repertoires were generated with immunoSEQ multiplex PCR, while TCRdb's copy carries only in-frame clones and drops some. The sample holds about 130,000 clones, around 90% seen once. The sample here was peripheral blood, taken on day 0 of AZD1222 vaccination. The receptor source for this set is an adult in good health.

The chain joins TRBV10-2 to TRBJ2-7, with D tentatively TRBD1 (6 bases). CDR1 and CDR2 (germline): WSHSY, SAAADI. The CDR3 extends over 16 amino acids. The V end was cut by 3 bases, the J end by 0 bases, with 15 bases between. DNA of the CDR3: TGCGCCAGCAGTGATTTCAAAGGGGGACCCTCCTACGAGCAGTACTTC. This encodes CASSDFKGGPSYEQYF.

The chain employs TRBV6-5 and TRBJ1-2; 9 bases fit TRBD1. The CDR3 runs to 12 residues. CDR1 and CDR2 (germline): MNHEY, SVGAGI. V trimming: 5 bases; J trimming: 6 bases; junction bases outside the gene matches: 1. This chain's CDR3 is CASSRDRDGYTF. For the CDR3, the DNA is TGTGCCAGCAGTAGGGACAGGGATGGCTACACCTTC.

The chain recombines TRBV6-5 with TRBJ1-5, with D perhaps matching TRBD1 (5 bases). The germline V and J ends were trimmed by 0 bases and 4 bases, with 7 bases remaining between them. The CDR3 spans 14 residues. Germline loops: CDR1 MNHEY, CDR2 SVGAGI. In DNA, the CDR3 is TGTGCCAGCAGTTACTCCGGGGGGAATCAGCCCCAGCATTTT. Amino acids: CASSYSGGNQPQHF.

This chain connects TRBV7-4 to TRBJ1-4; 7 positions match TRBD1. V dropped 6 bases and J dropped 4; count of bases not matched to a gene: 5. The CDR3 runs to 14 residues. Germline V lookup: CDR1 SGHVT, CDR2 SQSDAQ. The CDR3 loop is CASRTGQRNEKLFF. The CDR3 region has the DNA TGTGCCAGCAGAACGGGACAGCGTAATGAAAAACTGTTTTTT.

CDR3 region: CASSVLRGRSGTEAFF. For the CDR3, the DNA is TGTGCCAGCAGTGTATTAAGGGGGCGGTCCGGCACTGAAGCTTTCTTT. This chain links TRBV27 with TRBJ1-1, with 7 nucleotides matching TRBD1. Trimming removed 5 bases from V and 4 bases from J; junction bases left unmatched: 13. This CDR3 comprises 16 residues. Germline assignment: CDR1 MNHEY and CDR2 SMNVEV (reference sequence).

The chain joins TRBV29-1 to TRBJ2-3; D not resolved. With 5 bases removed from V and 4 bases from J, the gap between germline ends came to 7 bases. Germline V lookup: CDR1 SQVTM, CDR2 ANQGSEA. CDR3 length equals 11 residues. The CDR3 is CSVPISDTQYF. The CDR3 DNA is TGCAGCGTTCCCATATCAGATACGCAGTATTTT.

In this sample, this clone turned up once. CDR3 DNA sequence: TGTGCCAGCAGCCAAGAACCCCTGCCCGGGGCCAACGTCCTGACTTTC. Translation: CASSQEPLPGANVLTF. This chain links TRBV4-2 with TRBJ2-6, with D uncertain. Trimming stripped 0 bases from V and 4 bases from J, with 10 bases between. The CDR3 consists of 16 residues. Germline CDR1 is LGHNA and CDR2 is YNFKEQ.

This sequence joins TRBV2 and TRBJ1-2; 7 bases are shared with TRBD1. Unmatched junction bases numbered 8, after V lost 7 bases and J lost 0 bases. CDR1 and CDR2 (germline): SNHLY, FYNNEI. The CDR3 has 15 residues. The CDR3 DNA is TGTGCCAGCAACAGGGGCGACCTTACTAACTATGGCTACACCTTC. It translates to CASNRGDLTNYGYTF.

The chain recombines TRBV5-1 with TRBJ1-1; 7 nucleotides align to TRBD1. Germline V gene sequence: CDR1 SGHRS, CDR2 YFSETQ. With 2 bases clipped from V and 0 bases from J, the junction kept 10 bases outside the gene matches. This CDR3 contains 17 residues. The DNA of the CDR3 is TGCGCCAGCAGCTTCGCTCCACAGGGGACCATGAACACTGAAGCTTTCTTT. This gives the protein CASSFAPQGTMNTEAFF.

The rearrangement uses TRBV4-3 and TRBJ2-5, with 9 bases lining up with TRBD2. Germline CDR1 reads LGHNA; CDR2 reads YSLEER. The CDR3 loop spans 16 amino acids. The J segment lost 4 bases and the V segment lost 2 bases, leaving 8 bases of the junction unmatched. The CDR3 sequence: CASSQSLARGGETQYF. Written as DNA, the CDR3 is TGCGCCAGCAGCCAAAGTCTAGCGCGGGGGGGAGAGACCCAGTACTTC.

The chain couples TRBV9 to TRBJ1-1; possibly TRBD1 for D (5 bases). The CDR3 loop spans 13 amino acids. Trimming cost V 4 bases and J 10 bases, with 17 bases left between them. From germline, CDR1 is SGDLS and CDR2 YYNGEE. The CDR3 loop is CASSPGRGTGAFF. The CDR3 DNA reads TGTGCCAGCAGCCCAGGGCGGGGGACGGGAGCTTTCTTT.

The chain employs TRBV9 and TRBJ1-2; 9 bases line up with TRBD1. Germline V gene data show CDR1 as SGDLS and CDR2 as YYNGEE. CDR3 length: 13 residues. V shed 4 bases, J shed 7 bases, and the junction held 5 bases outside the gene matches. The CDR3 region has the DNA TGTGCCAGCAGCCCGGGACAGGGATTTGGCTACACCTTC. It encodes CASSPGQGFGYTF.

V gene TRBV7-8 combines with J gene TRBJ2-3, with D perhaps TRBD2 (7 bases). Germline assignment: CDR1 SGHVS and CDR2 FQNEAQ. With 6 bases removed from V and 0 bases from J, the gap between germline ends came to 16 bases. The CDR3 sequence is 16 residues long. CDR3: CASSLEAGASTDTQYF. The DNA for the CDR3 is TGTGCCAGCAGTCTTGAGGCGGGGGCTAGCACAGATACGCAGTATTTT.

The chain has TRBV4-2 and TRBJ1-5, with TRBD1 matching 10 bases. Trimming took 5 bases from V and 1 from J; bases not matched to a gene: 8. Germline assignment: CDR1 LGHNA and CDR2 YNFKEQ. The CDR3 contains 17 residues. The CDR3 spells CASSGGDRGTSNQPQHF. The CDR3 nucleotides read TGTGCCAGCAGCGGAGGGGACAGGGGTACAAGCAATCAGCCCCAGCATTTT.

The chain employs TRBV7-8 and TRBJ1-6; TRBD1 matches at 12 bases. Trimming at V came to 4 bases and at J to 9 bases, leaving 10 bases not matched to a gene. Germline CDR1 is SGHVS and CDR2 is FQNEAQ. CDR3 length: 17 residues. CDR3 coding DNA: TGTGCCAGCAGCTGGGTCCGGGACAGGGGGCAGATTTCACCCCTCCACTTT. Its protein is CASSWVRDRGQISPLHF.

J is TRBJ2-7 and V is TRBV14; the D gene is possibly TRBD2 (6 bases). From germline, CDR1 is SGHDN and CDR2 FVKESK. Between the trimmed V and J ends, which lost 4 bases and 3 bases, there was a span of 10 bases. The CDR3 extends over 13 amino acids. The CDR3 spells CASSPGLSYEQYF. In DNA form, the CDR3 reads TGTGCCAGCAGCCCGGGACTCAGCTACGAGCAGTACTTC.

V gene TRBV27 combines with J gene TRBJ2-7, with 9 bases lining up with TRBD2. Per germline, CDR1 MNHEY and CDR2 SMNVEV (reference sequence). With V trimmed by 4 bases and J by 0 bases, 7 bases remained unmatched. The CDR3 length is 16 residues. CDR3 amino acids: CASSSQREAYSYEQYF. The CDR3 coding sequence is TGTGCCAGCAGTTCCCAGCGGGAGGCCTACTCCTACGAGCAGTACTTC.